This passage covers 11 T cell receptor beta chains from one sample sequenced in a study of technical replicates of blood from a handful of donors. The method was immunoSEQ multiplex PCR; TCRdb's version includes in-frame clones alone and lacks a portion of them. The data contain 95,000 or so clones, about 95% of them singletons. Sequencing was performed on T cells isolated from PBMCs. All receptors come from a human donor in good health.

The rearrangement uses TRBV28 and TRBJ2-7; possibly TRBD1 for D (6 bases). Trimming removed 8 bases from V and 4 bases from J, with 9 bases in between. Germline-derived CDR1 and CDR2 are MDHEN and SYDVKM. The CDR3 is 11 amino acids. The CDR3 loop is CASGQPYEQYF. The CDR3 bases are TGTGCCAGCGGACAGCCGTACGAGCAGTACTTC.

The chain has TRBV28 and TRBJ2-7; D is perhaps TRBD1 (5 bases). Germline V gene sequence: CDR1 MDHEN, CDR2 SYDVKM. The CDR3 covers 13 residues. Trimming pared 7 bases from V and 1 base from J, leaving 11 bases between. In DNA, the CDR3 is TGTGCCAGCACTAACAGGAAATCCTACGAGCAGTACTTC. Translated, it gives CASTNRKSYEQYF.

This chain links TRBV4-2 with TRBJ2-2; the match to TRBD2 covers 7 bases. The CDR3 is 16 amino acids. The J segment lost 4 bases and the V segment lost 6 bases, leaving 11 bases of the junction unmatched. Looked up from germline, CDR1 is LGHNA and CDR2 is YNFKEQ. The CDR3 reads CASRGGAGVGTGELFF. Written as DNA, the CDR3 is TGTGCCAGCAGGGGAGGGGCGGGAGTGGGCACCGGGGAGCTGTTTTTT.

The chain is built from TRBV28 and TRBJ2-1; 9 positions agree with TRBD1. The CDR3 is made up of 14 amino acids. From germline, CDR1 is MDHEN and CDR2 SYDVKM. The V segment lost 11 bases and the J segment 6 bases; nucleotides outside the gene matches: 11. CDR3 sequence (DNA): TGTGCCGCCCGCGGGACAGGGACCCTCAATGAGCAGTTCTTC. It encodes CAARGTGTLNEQFF.

The chain joins TRBV12-5 to TRBJ2-1; 14 positions match TRBD2. CDR3 length: 15 amino acids. Germline lookup yields CDR1 LGHNT and CDR2 FRNRAP. The ends lost 6 bases at V and 9 bases at J; junction bases unmatched: 7. CDR3 in amino acids: CASGPTSGRAREQFF. In DNA form, the CDR3 reads TGTGCTAGTGGACCGACTAGCGGGAGGGCTCGTGAGCAGTTCTTC.

A few counts support this clone. The chain combines TRBV10-1 with TRBJ2-2, with 7 nucleotides matching TRBD2. V was clipped by 11 bases and J by 4 bases; unmatched bases: 22. Germline V CDR1 and CDR2: WNHNN, SYGVQD (reference sequence). This CDR3 is built from 18 residues. CDR3: CAGALRAGESLGTGELFF. CDR3 nucleotide sequence: TGCGCCGGGGCTCTTCGGGCGGGAGAATCTTTAGGCACCGGGGAGCTGTTTTTT.

The chain joins TRBV27 to TRBJ2-7; 9 positions match TRBD2. After removal of 3 bases from V and 5 bases from J, the junction contained 5 bases not matched to a gene. The CDR3 consists of 14 residues. The germline V gene has CDR1 MNHEY and CDR2 SMNVEV (reference sequence). CDR3 nucleotide sequence: TGTGCCAGCAGTTTCCTAGCGGGGACCAACGAGCAGTACTTC. Its translation: CASSFLAGTNEQYF.

The chain combines TRBV29-1 with TRBJ1-2; D unresolved. Germline-derived CDR1 and CDR2 are SQVTM and ANQGSEA. V lost 7 bases and J 8 bases, leaving 20 bases between the germline ends. The CDR3 is 13 amino acids. CDR3 sequence reads: CSAKEDAPRGYTF. Here the CDR3 DNA reads TGCAGCGCTAAGGAGGACGCTCCTCGAGGCTACACCTTC.

The chain has TRBV27 and TRBJ2-7; the D is unclear. V lost 1 base and J 7 bases, leaving 20 bases between the germline ends. This CDR3 is built from 16 residues. Germline V gene data show CDR1 as MNHEY and CDR2 as SMNVEV (reference sequence). CDR3 nucleotide sequence: TGTGCCAGCAGTTTATGGTCGACCGCGGAGACCAAGGAGCAGTACTTC. Translation: CASSLWSTAETKEQYF.

The rearrangement joins TRBV19 to TRBJ1-5; TRBD1 matches 9 bases. Germline V CDR1 and CDR2: LNHDA, SQIVND (reference sequence). The CDR3 is made up of 14 amino acids. V lost 4 bases, J lost 6 bases, and 4 bases stayed unmatched. The CDR3 loop reads CASSRTGATQPQHF. The CDR3 DNA follows: TGTGCCAGTAGTAGGACAGGGGCAACTCAGCCCCAGCATTTT.

The rearrangement uses TRBV4-2 and TRBJ2-7; D is ambiguous. V lost 0 bases to trimming and J lost 4 bases, with 10 bases between them. This CDR3 spans 14 amino acids. Germline CDR1 is LGHNA and CDR2 is YNFKEQ. The CDR3 nucleotides read TGTGCCAGCAGCCAAGATCACAGTCAATACGAGCAGTACTTC. This sequence encodes CASSQDHSQYEQYF.